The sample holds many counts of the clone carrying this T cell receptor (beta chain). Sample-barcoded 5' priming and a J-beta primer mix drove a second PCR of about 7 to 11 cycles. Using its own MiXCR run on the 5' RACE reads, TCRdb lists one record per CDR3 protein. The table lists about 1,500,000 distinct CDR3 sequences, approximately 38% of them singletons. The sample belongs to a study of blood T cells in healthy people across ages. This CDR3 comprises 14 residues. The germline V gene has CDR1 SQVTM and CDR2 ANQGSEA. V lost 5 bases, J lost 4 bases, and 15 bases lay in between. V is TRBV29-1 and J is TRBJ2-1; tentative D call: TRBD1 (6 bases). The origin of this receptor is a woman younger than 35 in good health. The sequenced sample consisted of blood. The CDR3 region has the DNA TGCAGCGTTCCCGGGACATCTCGTTACAATGAGCAGTTCTTC. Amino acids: CSVPGTSRYNEQFF.